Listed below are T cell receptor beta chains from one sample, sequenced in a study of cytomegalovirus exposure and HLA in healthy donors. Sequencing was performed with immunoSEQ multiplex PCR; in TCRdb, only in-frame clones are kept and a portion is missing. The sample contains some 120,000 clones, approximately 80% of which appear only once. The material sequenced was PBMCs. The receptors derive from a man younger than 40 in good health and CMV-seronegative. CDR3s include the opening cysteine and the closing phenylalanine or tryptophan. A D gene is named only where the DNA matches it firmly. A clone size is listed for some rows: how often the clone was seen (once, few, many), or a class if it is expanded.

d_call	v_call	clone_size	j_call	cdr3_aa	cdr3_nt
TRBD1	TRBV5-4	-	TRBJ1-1	CASSSGQKIGHEAFF	TGTGCCAGCAGCTCGGGACAGAAGATCGGGCATGAAGCTTTCTTT
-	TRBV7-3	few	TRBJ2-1	CASSLSARENEQFF	TGTGCCAGCAGCTTATCGGCCAGGGAAAATGAGCAGTTCTTC
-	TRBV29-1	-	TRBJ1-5	CSVSDGGNQPQHF	TGCAGCGTCTCCGACGGAGGCAATCAGCCCCAGCATTTT
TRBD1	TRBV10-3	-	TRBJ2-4	CAISEKIGTGGAKNIQYF	TGTGCCATCAGCGAGAAAATCGGGACAGGGGGAGCCAAAAACATTCAGTACTTC
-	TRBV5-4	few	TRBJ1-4	CASSLGAREKLFF	TGTGCCAGCAGCTTGGGCGCCAGGGAAAAACTGTTTTTT
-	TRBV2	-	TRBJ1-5	CASSEFGDSDQPQHF	TGTGCCAGCAGTGAATTCGGGGATTCGGATCAGCCCCAGCATTTT
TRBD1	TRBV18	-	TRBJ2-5	CASSPGQGAVETQYF	TGTGCCAGCTCCCCGGGACAGGGGGCGGTTGAGACCCAGTACTTC
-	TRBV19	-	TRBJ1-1	CASSQRQYKAFF	TGTGCCAGTAGTCAACGACAGTATAAAGCTTTCTTT
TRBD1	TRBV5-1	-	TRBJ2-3	CASTQGTGSDTQYF	TGCGCCAGCACCCAGGGGACAGGGTCAGATACGCAGTATTTT
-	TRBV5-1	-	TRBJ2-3	CASTLGQAADTQYF	TGCGCCAGCACCCTTGGTCAAGCGGCTGATACGCAGTATTTT
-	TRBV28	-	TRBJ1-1	CASSLQPNRDTEAFF	TGTGCCAGCAGTTTACAACCTAACAGGGACACTGAAGCTTTCTTT
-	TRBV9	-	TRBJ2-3	CASSVARTLFTDTQYF	TGTGCCAGCAGCGTAGCCCGGACACTATTCACAGATACGCAGTATTTT
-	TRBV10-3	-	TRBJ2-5	CAISESTPGAGETQYF	TGTGCCATCAGTGAGTCGACACCAGGGGCTGGAGAGACCCAGTACTTC
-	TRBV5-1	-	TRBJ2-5	CASSSRGQETQYF	TGCGCCAGCAGCTCTAGGGGTCAAGAGACCCAGTACTTC
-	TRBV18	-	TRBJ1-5	CASSPRGRKWDQPQHF	TGTGCCAGCTCACCACGGGGGAGGAAGTGGGATCAGCCCCAGCATTTT
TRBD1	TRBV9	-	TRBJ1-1	CASSATGGYTEAFF	TGTGCCAGCAGCGCCACAGGGGGCTACACTGAAGCTTTCTTT
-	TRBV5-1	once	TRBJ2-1	CASRSQELYNEQFF	TGCGCCAGCAGGTCACAGGAATTATACAATGAGCAGTTCTTC
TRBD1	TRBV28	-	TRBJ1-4	CASSFNDRGTEKLFF	TGTGCCAGCAGTTTTAACGACAGGGGTACCGAAAAACTGTTTTTT
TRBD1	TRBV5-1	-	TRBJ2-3	CASRTWTGLSDTQYF	TGCGCCAGCAGAACATGGACAGGGTTGTCAGATACGCAGTATTTT
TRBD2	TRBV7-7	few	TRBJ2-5	CASSSPGGGETQYF	TGTGCCAGCAGCTCCCCGGGGGGAGGGGAGACCCAGTACTTC